Below are 13 T cell receptor beta chains sequenced from a single sample in a study of T cells in Graves' hyperthyroidism and ophthalmopathy. What was amplified from RNA transcripts were TCR beta CDR3 regions. The HTBI primer set drove a first-round RT-PCR of the TCR CDR3. A single record per CDR3 protein comes from TCRdb applying MiXCR to the multiplex PCR reads. The data contain 490,000 or so distinct CDR3 sequences, around a fifth of them seen just once; the ten biggest clones take up under 55%. The sequenced sample was blood. Receptor source: a woman aged 70-85 years with Graves' ophthalmopathy.

The chain joins TRBV6-1 to TRBJ2-7, with 12 bases matching TRBD2. This CDR3 contains 16 residues. V lost 7 bases, J lost 5 bases, and 12 bases stayed unmatched. Germline V gene data show CDR1 as MNHNS and CDR2 as SASEGT. CDR3 sequence: CASTSPGTSGRHEQYF. The CDR3, as DNA: TGTGCCAGCACTTCCCCCGGGACTAGCGGGCGCCACGAGCAGTACTTC.

This clonotype was detected many times. The CDR3 region is CATRDRHYGYTF. In nucleotides, the CDR3 is TGTGCCACCAGGGACCGTCACTATGGCTACACCTTC. The V gene is TRBV24-1, the J gene TRBJ1-2; no reliable D call. CDR1 is KGHDR, CDR2 SFDVKD, per germline. V lost 7 bases, J lost 3 bases, and 8 bases lay in between. The CDR3 loop spans 12 amino acids.

This clonotype has ten or more counts. This chain links TRBV2 with TRBJ2-2; D gene uncertain. Looked up from germline, CDR1 is SNHLY and CDR2 is FYNNEI. The V end lost 6 bases, the J end lost 5 bases, and 13 bases lay between the germline ends. The CDR3 spans 14 residues. The CDR3 nucleotides are TGTGCCAGCAGGGATTTCCTGCGGACCGGGGAGCTGTTTTTT. This gives the protein CASRDFLRTGELFF. Using reference TRBV2 and TRBJ2-2 for the parts outside the CDR3, the full variable domain is EPEVTQTPSHQVTQMGQEVILRCVPISNHLYFYWYRQILGQKVEFLVSFYNNEISEKSEIFDDQFSVERPDGSNFTLKIRSTKLEDSAMYFCASRDFLRTGELFFGEGSRLTVL.

This clonotype was seen only a few times. This chain connects TRBV19 to TRBJ1-1, with a weak D call TRBD1 (5 bases). In germline, CDR1 is LNHDA, CDR2 SQIVND (reference sequence). The CDR3 consists of 13 residues. V lost 6 bases and J 1 base, leaving 9 bases between the germline ends. The DNA of the CDR3 is TGTGCCAGTAGATCACAGGCGAACACTGAAGCTTTCTTT. Amino acids: CASRSQANTEAFF.

The chain carries TRBV19 and TRBJ2-7; 7 nucleotides align to TRBD2. This CDR3 region has 14 residues. CDR1 and CDR2 from the germline V gene are LNHDA and SQIVND (reference sequence). Germline trimming cut 6 bases from V and 0 bases from J; bases unmatched to any gene: 5. CDR3 sequence (DNA): TGTGCCAGTAGCGCTGGACTAGTCTCCTACGAGCAGTACTTC. This encodes CASSAGLVSYEQYF.

This clonotype has only one observation. In DNA form, the CDR3 reads TGTGCCAGCAGCTTGGCCTCACCAGACTATGGCTACACCTTC. As protein: CASSLASPDYGYTF. The V gene is TRBV11-3, the J gene TRBJ1-2; D is unresolved. V lost 3 bases and J lost 3, with 11 bases in between. Germline V CDR1 and CDR2: SGHNT, YENEEA. The CDR3 sequence is 14 residues long.

In this sample, this clonotype turned up a few times. The V call is TRBV20-1, the J call TRBJ2-3, with D maybe TRBD2 (6 bases). V dropped 1 base and J dropped 6 bases, with 14 bases sitting between them. The CDR3 sequence is 14 residues long. Germline-derived CDR1 and CDR2 are DFQATT and SNEGSKA (reference sequence). The chain's CDR3 is CSARVNVGRDTQYF. In DNA, the CDR3 is TGCAGTGCTAGAGTAAATGTGGGGAGGGATACGCAGTATTTT.

This sequence joins TRBV20-1 and TRBJ2-1; 7 bases line up with TRBD2. V trimming: 6 bases; J trimming: 3 bases; junction bases outside the gene matches: 14. The CDR3 is 16 amino acids. Germline-derived CDR1 and CDR2 are DFQATT and SNEGSKA (reference sequence). This CDR3 is CSAQRLASMRYNEQFF. CDR3 nucleotide sequence: TGCAGTGCCCAAAGACTAGCAAGTATGCGCTACAATGAGCAGTTCTTC.

V usage is TRBV7-3 and J usage is TRBJ2-5; D is undetermined. Germline V gene sequence: CDR1 SGHTA, CDR2 FQGTGA. V was trimmed by 5 bases and J by 3 bases, leaving 13 bases between them. The CDR3 has 14 residues. The CDR3 reads CASSASGPKETQYF. CDR3 coding DNA: TGTGCCAGCAGCGCCTCCGGGCCAAAAGAGACCCAGTACTTC.

This clonotype appeared many times. The rearrangement joins TRBV20-1 to TRBJ1-1; 7 bases line up with TRBD1. In germline, CDR1 is DFQATT, CDR2 SNEGSKA (reference sequence). J gave up 5 bases and V 3 bases, and 6 bases lay outside the gene matches. The CDR3 contains 13 residues. The CDR3 sequence is CSARTGKSTEAFF. CDR3 nucleotides: TGCAGTGCTAGGACAGGGAAGAGTACTGAAGCTTTCTTT.

At least ten counts were recorded for this clonotype. The V call is TRBV28, the J call TRBJ2-5, with 12 bases fitting TRBD1. Trimming at V came to 6 bases and at J to 6 bases, leaving 5 bases not matched to a gene. Germline CDR1 and CDR2: MDHEN and SYDVKM. The CDR3 runs to 14 residues. The CDR3 loop is CASRSGQGAKTQYF. In DNA, the CDR3 is TGTGCCAGCAGGTCGGGACAGGGGGCGAAGACCCAGTACTTC.

This clonotype was picked up many times. The J gene is TRBJ1-1, the V gene TRBV6-1; weak D call: TRBD1 (5 bases). The V gene lost 2 bases and the J gene lost 3 bases, with 10 bases spanning the gap. CDR1 and CDR2 (germline): MNHNS, SASEGT. CDR3 length: 14 residues. CDR3 DNA sequence: TGTGCCAGCAGTGAATCGGGGGTGGACACTGAAGCTTTCTTT. Translated: CASSESGVDTEAFF.

In its sample, this clonotype was seen a few times. The chain recombines TRBV6-1 with TRBJ2-4; a weak D match, TRBD2 (6 bases). V shed 9 bases and J shed 9 bases, with 21 bases lying between them. Germline CDR1 and CDR2: MNHNS and SASEGT. CDR3 length: 14 amino acids. CDR3 sequence reads: CASAPVGGNGIQYF. In nucleotides, the CDR3 is TGTGCCAGTGCTCCTGTGGGGGGTAACGGCATTCAGTACTTC.